The 32 T cell receptor beta chains listed next were all sequenced from one sample in a study of T cells after yellow fever vaccination. TCRdb redid the calling of the 5' RACE reads with MiXCR, one entry per CDR3 protein. Of 300,000 to 400,000 distinct CDR3 sequences listed, 8.7% are singletons. Sequencing used PBMCs, obtained on the day of the first yellow fever vaccination. The receptors shown here come from a man between 18 and 29 years old who received the YFV17D yellow fever vaccine.

The chain recombines TRBV19 with TRBJ1-5, with 10 bases matching TRBD1. This CDR3 region has 17 residues. The V gene's germline CDR1 is LNHDA and CDR2 SQIVND (reference sequence). Trimming at V came to 5 bases and at J to 2 bases, leaving 9 bases not matched to a gene. CDR3 loop: CASSPWDRGGGNQPQHF. The CDR3 nucleotides read TGTGCCAGTAGTCCATGGGACAGGGGAGGGGGCAATCAGCCCCAGCATTTT.

A few counts support this clonotype. This chain connects TRBV20-1 to TRBJ2-7, with D possibly being TRBD2 (6 bases). Germline V lookup: CDR1 DFQATT, CDR2 SNEGSKA (reference sequence). Trimming pared 2 bases from V and 9 bases from J, leaving 14 bases between. The CDR3 length is 12 residues. The CDR3 spells CSARLGGDVQYF. The DNA of the CDR3 is TGCAGTGCTAGACTGGGGGGTGACGTGCAGTACTTC.

This clonotype was counted ten times or more. The V and J genes are TRBV13 and TRBJ2-7; D unclear. The CDR3 is made up of 14 amino acids. Germline CDR1 PRHDT, CDR2 FYEKMQ (reference sequence). The ends were cut back, 0 bases at V and 0 bases at J, with 6 bases in the middle. CDR3 protein: CASSLGRFSYEQYF. The CDR3 DNA sequence: TGTGCCAGCAGCTTAGGTAGGTTCTCCTACGAGCAGTACTTC. Full variable domain (missing parts from reference TRBV13 and TRBJ2-7): AAGVIQSPRHLIKEKRETATLKCYPIPRHDTVYWYQQGPGQDPQFLISFYEKMQSDKGSIPDRFSAQQFSDYHSELNMSSLELGDSALYFCASSLGRFSYEQYFGPGTRLTVT.

The rearrangement joins TRBV6-2 or TRBV6-3 to TRBJ2-7; 7 nucleotides match TRBD1. The CDR3 covers 13 residues. Germline V gives CDR1 MNHEY, CDR2 SVGEGT. The V segment lost 5 bases and the J segment 8 bases; nucleotides outside the gene matches: 9. The CDR3 loop is CASSPTTGAKQYV. CDR3 DNA sequence: TGTGCCAGCAGTCCGACTACAGGGGCCAAGCAGTACGTC.

There are a few counts of this clonotype. The V and J genes are TRBV12-3 or TRBV12-4 and TRBJ1-4; 9 nucleotides agree with TRBD1. The junction had 3 bases not matched to a gene; V was cut back by 7 bases and J by 3 bases. This CDR3 comprises 14 residues. For the CDR3, the DNA is TGTGCCAGCAACCGACAGGGGGCTAATGAAAAACTGTTTTTT. This gives the protein CASNRQGANEKLFF.

The genes are TRBV20-1 and TRBJ2-7, with TRBD1 matching over 8 bases. Germline trimming cut 7 bases from V and 4 bases from J; bases unmatched to any gene: 6. The V gene's germline CDR1 is DFQATT and CDR2 SNEGSKA (reference sequence). The CDR3 has 12 residues. The CDR3 coding sequence is TGCAGTGTATGGGACAGGCTTTACGAGCAGTACTTC. This sequence encodes CSVWDRLYEQYF.

The V gene is TRBV6-1, the J gene TRBJ1-2; tentatively, D is TRBD1 (5 bases). The V end was cut by 4 bases, the J end by 7 bases, with 19 bases between. CDR3 length: 15 amino acids. Germline CDR1 and CDR2: MNHNS and SASEGT. In DNA, the CDR3 is TGTGCCAGCAGTGCTATCCCGGGACGGTTTAGTGGCTACACCTTC. Translated: CASSAIPGRFSGYTF.

The V call is TRBV4-1, the J call TRBJ1-4; tentatively, D is TRBD1 (6 bases). Trimming removed 2 bases at V and 5 bases at J, with 12 bases between. CDR1 and CDR2 from the germline V gene are MGHRA and YSYEKL. The CDR3 is made up of 15 amino acids. The CDR3 is CASSQKQGTNEKLFF. The CDR3 DNA reads TGCGCCAGCAGCCAAAAACAGGGAACAAATGAAAAACTGTTTTTT.

This clonotype has at least ten counts. V is TRBV30 and J is TRBJ1-4; 7 nucleotides line up with TRBD1. The CDR3 sequence is 14 residues long. Per germline, CDR1 GTSNPN and CDR2 SVGIG (reference sequence). Trimming at V came to 0 bases and at J to 8 bases, leaving 6 bases not matched to a gene. The CDR3 protein is CAWSVQGSGEKLFF. For the CDR3, the DNA is TGTGCCTGGAGTGTACAGGGGTCCGGCGAAAAACTGTTTTTT.

This clonotype was counted a few times. The V call is TRBV4-2, the J call TRBJ2-2; D tentatively fits TRBD1 or TRBD2 (5 bases each). This CDR3 has 15 amino acids. V was cut by 4 bases and J by 1 base, with 10 bases left in between. Germline CDR1 LGHNA, CDR2 YNFKEQ. CDR3 sequence (DNA): TGTGCCAGCAGCCCCCGGGACGGGAACACCGGGGAGCTGTTTTTT. Amino acids: CASSPRDGNTGELFF.

This clonotype was observed a few times. A much larger clone is a single base away; this may be a read error. The chain carries TRBV5-4 and TRBJ1-3; D is ambiguous. Germline CDR1 and CDR2: SGHNT and YYREEE (reference sequence). CDR3 length: 13 amino acids. V gave up 5 bases and J gave up 0 bases, with 6 bases separating them. DNA of the CDR3: TGTGCCAGCAGGACACTCTCTGGAAACACCATATATTTT. Translated, it gives CASRTLSGNTIYF.

As DNA, the CDR3 is TGCGCCAGCAGCTATTCCGGGACACCAGTCTACGAGCAGTACTTC. Its protein product is CASSYSGTPVYEQYF. The chain combines TRBV4-1 with TRBJ2-7, with D perhaps TRBD1 (6 bases). CDR1 is MGHRA, CDR2 YSYEKL, per germline. The CDR3 runs to 15 residues. Trimming took 5 bases from V and 3 from J, leaving 17 bases between them.

This clonotype has just a few counts. This chain connects TRBV6-1 to TRBJ1-5; 7 bases fit TRBD1. The CDR3 totals 16 residues. Germline CDR1 MNHNS, CDR2 SASEGT. V trimming: 6 bases; J trimming: 4 bases; junction bases outside the gene matches: 12. In DNA form, the CDR3 reads TGTGCCAGCAGCGACACCCCAGGGGGACGAAATCAGCCCCAGCATTTT. Translated, it gives CASSDTPGGRNQPQHF.

This clonotype was recorded many times. This chain uses TRBV6-2 or TRBV6-3 with TRBJ2-7, with no clear D. CDR1 and CDR2 from the germline V gene are MNHEY and SVGEGT. Trimming removed 0 bases from V and 0 bases from J, with 12 bases in between. This CDR3 region has 16 residues. The CDR3 coding sequence is TGTGCCAGCAGTTACTCTATATTGATGGGCTCCTACGAGCAGTACTTC. It specifies CASSYSILMGSYEQYF.

A few counts support this clonotype. V usage is TRBV9 and J usage is TRBJ2-5; D gene uncertain. The CDR3 contains 15 residues. Germline CDR1 SGDLS, CDR2 YYNGEE. Trimming left V 0 bases short and J 2 bases short, with 11 bases between. The CDR3 nucleotides are TGTGCCAGCAGCGTAGCTCCCGCCCAGCAAGAGACCCAGTACTTC. Translating gives CASSVAPAQQETQYF.

The chain couples TRBV5-5 to TRBJ1-5; TRBD1 agrees at 7 bases. The V segment lost 4 bases and the J segment 11 bases; nucleotides outside the gene matches: 9. CDR1 and CDR2 from the germline V gene are SGHKS and YYEKEE (reference sequence). This CDR3 region has 13 residues. CDR3 nucleotide sequence: TGTGCCAGCAGCCAAGGGGGCGCGATGTCCCAGCATTTT. Amino acids: CASSQGGAMSQHF. The full variable domain, rest sourced from reference TRBV5-5 and TRBJ1-5, is DAGVTQSPTHLIKTRGQQVTLRCSPISGHKSVSWYQQVLGQGPQFIFQYYEKEERGRGNFPDRFSARQFPNYSSELNVNALLLGDSALYLCASSQGGAMSQHFGDGTRLSIL.

This clonotype has more than one count but fewer than ten. The V and J genes are TRBV6-2 or TRBV6-3 and TRBJ2-7, with D hard to call. The length of the CDR3 is 15 residues. With 6 bases removed from V and 4 bases from J, the gap between germline ends came to 19 bases. Germline-derived CDR1 and CDR2 are MNHEY and SVGEGT. The CDR3 nucleotides are TGTGCCAGCAGCCTACCCGATCCCCCCCTTTACGAGCAGTACTTC. Translated: CASSLPDPPLYEQYF.

This clonotype was seen many times. The chain has TRBV7-2 and TRBJ2-2, with D possibly matching TRBD2 (6 bases). The germline CDR1 and CDR2 sequences are SGHTA and FQGNSA. V shed 6 bases and J shed 2 bases, with 13 bases lying between them. The CDR3 consists of 15 residues. The CDR3 sequence: CASSRGASNTGELFF. The CDR3, as DNA: TGTGCCAGCAGTCGCGGGGCTAGCAACACCGGGGAGCTGTTTTTT. The entire variable domain, with the rest obtained from reference TRBV7-2 and TRBJ2-2, is as follows: GAGVSQSPSNKVTEKGKDVELRCDPISGHTALYWYRQSLGQGLEFLIYFQGNSAPDKSGLPSDRFSAERTGGSVSTLTIQRTQQEDSAVYLCASSRGASNTGELFFGEGSRLTVL.

J is TRBJ2-1 and V is TRBV12-3 or TRBV12-4; D is ambiguous. The CDR3 is made up of 15 amino acids. The V end was cut by 6 bases, the J end by 8 bases, with 20 bases between. The CDR3 reads CASSPPDPVFDEQFF. CDR3 sequence (DNA): TGTGCCAGCAGCCCACCGGACCCCGTGTTTGATGAGCAGTTCTTC.

The V and J genes are TRBV15 and TRBJ2-5; TRBD1 matches 7 bases. This CDR3 comprises 14 residues. After removal of 4 bases from V and 5 bases from J, the junction contained 7 bases not matched to a gene. Germline V gene lookup returns CDR1 LNHNV and CDR2 YYDKDF (reference sequence). CDR3 bases: TGTGCCACCAGCAAGTTACAGGGGAGTGAGACCCAGTACTTC. It specifies CATSKLQGSETQYF.

This clonotype has just a few counts. The J gene is TRBJ2-3, the V gene TRBV12-3 or TRBV12-4, with D perhaps matching TRBD2 (7 bases). The CDR3 has 13 residues. The V and J ends lost 7 bases and 6 bases respectively, with 14 bases between them. The chain's CDR3 is CASTGGAADTQYF. The DNA of the CDR3 is TGTGCCAGCACTGGGGGGGCTGCTGATACGCAGTATTTT.

This clonotype was found many times. The V call is TRBV30, the J call TRBJ1-1, with D tentatively TRBD1 (5 bases). This CDR3 is 13 amino acids long. The ends were cut back, 1 base at V and 3 bases at J, with 9 bases in the middle. Germline V lookup: CDR1 GTSNPN, CDR2 SVGIG (reference sequence). The DNA of the CDR3 is TGTGCCTGGAGTGGCGAGGGGTACACTGAAGCTTTCTTT. Its translation is CAWSGEGYTEAFF.

This sequence joins TRBV7-2 and TRBJ2-1, with D possibly TRBD1 on 6 matching bases. The CDR3 spans 14 residues. The ends were cut back, 5 bases at V and 8 bases at J, with 16 bases in the middle. The germline V gene has CDR1 SGHTA and CDR2 FQGNSA. The CDR3 protein is CASSQIQGRDEQFF. The CDR3 DNA follows: TGTGCCAGCAGCCAAATACAGGGTAGGGATGAGCAGTTCTTC.

The chain uses TRBV2 and TRBJ2-2; TRBD1 might be the D (6 bases). The CDR3 has 15 amino acids. Germline assignment: CDR1 SNHLY and CDR2 FYNNEI. Between the trimmed V and J ends, which lost 7 bases and 6 bases, there was a span of 18 bases. In DNA, the CDR3 is TGTGCCAGCAAAAAGGAGACAGGCGGACCCGGGGAGCTGTTTTTT. Protein product: CASKKETGGPGELFF.

This clonotype has a handful of counts. The chain recombines TRBV4-2 with TRBJ2-3, with a possible D match to TRBD1 (5 bases). Trimming took 4 bases from V and 1 from J, leaving 15 bases between them. The length of the CDR3 is 16 residues. The germline CDR1 and CDR2 sequences are LGHNA and YNFKEQ. This CDR3 is CASSLDVGRGTDTQYF. In DNA, the CDR3 is TGTGCCAGCAGCCTTGATGTCGGCAGGGGCACAGATACGCAGTATTTT.

The V call is TRBV5-8, the J call TRBJ2-5; D gene ambiguous. Germline V gene lookup returns CDR1 SGHTS and CDR2 YDEGEE. V shed 0 bases and J shed 1 base, with 16 bases lying between them. This CDR3 has 17 amino acids. The CDR3 nucleotides read TGTGCCAGCAGCTTGGCCCTAACCTCACAACTCCAAGAGACCCAGTACTTC. Translation: CASSLALTSQLQETQYF.

Only a few counts were recorded for this clonotype. CDR3 protein: CASGPPMSPFF. CDR3 in DNA: TGTGCCAGCGGGCCCCCCATGAGTCCGTTCTTC. The chain carries TRBV25-1 and TRBJ2-1; D not resolved. The germline V and J ends were trimmed by 8 bases and 15 bases, with 17 bases remaining between them. The CDR3 runs 11 residues. Germline assignment: CDR1 MGHDK and CDR2 SYGVNS.

The chain uses TRBV21-1 and TRBJ2-3. TRBV21-1 has pseudogene status. The CDR3 is 13 amino acids. The CDR3 spells CASSRGLADTQYF. CDR3 coding DNA: TGTGCCAGCAGCAGAGGCCTGGCAGATACGCAGTATTTT.

This clonotype was recorded at least ten times. CDR3 region: CASNKAHGQETQYF. Here the CDR3 DNA reads TGTGCCAGTAACAAGGCCCACGGGCAAGAGACCCAGTACTTC. The V gene is TRBV10-3, the J gene TRBJ2-5; D is undetermined. CDR3 length: 14 amino acids. V was clipped by 10 bases and J by 2 bases, with 17 bases between them. Looked up from germline, CDR1 is ENHRY and CDR2 is SYGVKD.

The chain recombines TRBV7-8 with TRBJ2-5; D is unclear. V gave up 5 bases and J gave up 5 bases, with 9 bases separating them. Per the germline V gene, CDR1 is SGHVS and CDR2 is FQNEAQ. CDR3 length: 12 residues. The CDR3 here is CASSNARETQYF. The CDR3 DNA follows: TGTGCCAGCAGCAACGCCCGGGAGACCCAGTACTTC.

This clonotype was seen many times. This chain uses TRBV10-3 with TRBJ2-1, with D unresolved. The CDR3 is 12 residues long. Germline CDR1 reads ENHRY; CDR2 reads SYGVKD. V was shortened by 4 bases and J by 6 bases, with 7 bases between the two germline ends. The CDR3 protein is CAISGASNEQFF. The DNA of the CDR3 is TGTGCCATCAGTGGGGCTAGCAATGAGCAGTTCTTC.

The rearrangement uses TRBV29-1 and TRBJ2-5; D is ambiguous. The germline V gene encodes CDR1 SQVTM and CDR2 ANQGSEA. The CDR3 contains 12 residues. V shed 7 bases and J shed 6 bases, with 15 bases lying between them. The CDR3 coding sequence is TGCAGCGCTGTGAGAAGTCGTCAGACCCAGTACTTC. Translated, it gives CSAVRSRQTQYF.